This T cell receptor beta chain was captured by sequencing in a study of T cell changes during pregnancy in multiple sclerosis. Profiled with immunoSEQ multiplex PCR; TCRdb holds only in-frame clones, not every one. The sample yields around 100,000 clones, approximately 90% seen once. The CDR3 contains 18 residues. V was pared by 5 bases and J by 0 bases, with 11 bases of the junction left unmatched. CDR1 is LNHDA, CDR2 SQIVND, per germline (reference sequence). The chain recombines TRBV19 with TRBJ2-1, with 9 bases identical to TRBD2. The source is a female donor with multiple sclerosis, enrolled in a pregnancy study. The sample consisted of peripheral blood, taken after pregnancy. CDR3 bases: TGTGCCAGTAGTTCCGCGCGGGGGGGACCCCTCTCCTACAATGAGCAGTTCTTC. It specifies CASSSARGGPLSYNEQFF.